Listed here are 31 T cell receptor beta chains from one sample, sequenced in a study of T cell clonality in common variable immunodeficiency. Here immunoSEQ multiplex PCR was the method, and the copy in TCRdb shows in-frame clones only, minus some. The data show approximately 28,000 clones, with none appearing a single time. Overall study results and limits: Common variable immunodeficiency TCR beta sequences reportedly had fewer deletions and N-nucleotide insertions.

Their specific antigens are unknown. Sequenced material: peripheral blood mononuclear cells. The receptors stem from a human donor with common variable immunodeficiency.

This clone was observed at least ten times. The missing CDR3 end, 3 residues past where the read stops, is filled in from the germline J gene. The chain links TRBV20-1 to TRBJ2-7; TRBD2 aligns across 10 bases. The CDR3 runs 15 residues. V trimming: 0 bases; J trimming: 5 bases; junction bases outside the gene matches: 7. Germline V gene lookup returns CDR1 DFQATT and CDR2 SNEGSKA (reference sequence). Partial CDR3 DNA: TGCAGTGCTAGAGATCTCACTAGCGGGATTAACGAG. Translating gives CSARDLTSGINE. The entire CDR3 sequence reads CSARDLTSGINEQYF.

Points on this clone: The CDR3 end is not reached by the read, which stops 3 residues before it; the germline J gene fills it in. The chain carries TRBV6-1 and TRBJ2-7; 7 positions match TRBD1. The CDR3 is 16 residues long. Germline CDR1 MNHNS, CDR2 SASEGT. The V and J ends lost 1 base and 5 bases, in that order; junction bases with no gene match: 11. CDR3 DNA (partial): TGTGCCAGCAGTGAAGGGGCAGGGCAGGGGGTCGACGAG. Translated: CASSEGAGQGVDE. In full, the CDR3 is CASSEGAGQGVDEQYF.

As concerns this clone: Coverage ceases 3 residues before the CDR3 finishes, and the germline J gene fills in the end. The chain has TRBV7-9 and TRBJ2-7, with 11 bases matching TRBD2. The CDR3 is 15 amino acids. The V segment lost 6 bases and the J segment 2 bases; nucleotides outside the gene matches: 6. The germline V gene encodes CDR1 SEHNR and CDR2 FQNEAQ (reference sequence). The DNA read from the CDR3 is TGTGCCAGCAGATCCTTGACTAGCGGGGCCTACGAG. It is translated as CASRSLTSGAYE. The CDR3, in full, reads CASRSLTSGAYEQYF.

This clone has at least ten counts. The CDR3 end lies 3 residues beyond the end of the read and is filled in from the germline J gene. The chain employs TRBV5-1 and TRBJ2-3, with D perhaps TRBD1 (6 bases). The CDR3 is 15 residues long. Germline V gives CDR1 SGHRS, CDR2 YFSETQ. Between the trimmed V and J ends, which lost 3 bases and 3 bases, there was a span of 14 bases. The CDR3 reads CASSSQTGTTDTQYF. CDR3 DNA (partial): TGCGCCAGCAGCTCCCAGACCGGGACAACAGATACG.

There are many counts of this clone. The read is 3 residues too short to cover the CDR3 end, so that end is filled in from the germline J gene. The chain is built from TRBV28 and TRBJ1-5, with 7 bases matching TRBD1. The ends lost 8 bases at V and 3 bases at J; junction bases unmatched: 4. Germline CDR1 reads MDHEN; CDR2 reads SYDVKM. This CDR3 is 13 amino acids long. CDR3 sequence: CASRGQHNQPQHF. CDR3 bases read: TGTGCCAGCCGGGGACAGCACAATCAGCCC.

In this sample, this clone turned up many times. The CDR3 loop is CASSSSMGQGYSPLHF. The covered CDR3 bases are TGCGCCAGCAGCTCGTCGATGGGACAGGGGTATTCACCC. V and J are TRBV5-1 and TRBJ1-6; 10 nucleotides line up with TRBD1. Sequencing ends 3 residues short of the CDR3 end; the germline J gene provides the rest. This CDR3 is built from 16 residues. Germline loops: CDR1 SGHRS, CDR2 YFSETQ. J gave up 8 bases and V 3 bases, and 8 bases lay outside the gene matches.

This clone was found many times. The read terminates 3 residues before the CDR3 end, so the remaining end is supplied by the germline J gene. V and J are TRBV20-1 and TRBJ2-3; 8 bases are shared with TRBD1. This CDR3 has 15 amino acids. V shed 0 bases and J 2 bases; nucleotides not matched to a gene: 4. CDR1 is DFQATT and CDR2 is SNEGSKA in the germline V gene (reference sequence). CDR3 protein: CSARDRGQVTDTQYF. Incomplete CDR3 DNA: TGCAGTGCTAGAGATCGGGGACAGGTCACAGATACG.

This clone was recorded at least ten times. The CDR3 end is not reached by the read, which stops 3 residues before it; the germline J gene fills it in. V is TRBV6-1 and J is TRBJ2-3; 10 nucleotides line up with TRBD1. The CDR3 covers 15 residues. Germline values: CDR1 MNHNS, CDR2 SASEGT. Trimming cost V 4 bases and J 5 bases; bases outside gene matches: 6. The CDR3 bases that were read are TGTGCCAGCAGTGCGGGACAGGGGTCAAAAGATACG. Protein: CASSAGQGSKDT. In full, the CDR3 is CASSAGQGSKDTQYF.

This clone was found many times. Read data end 3 residues before the CDR3 end; the end is taken from the germline J gene. Other DNA sequences from this sample encode an identical CDR3 as well. V usage is TRBV19 and J usage is TRBJ1-6; TRBD1 agrees at 9 bases. Germline values: CDR1 LNHDA, CDR2 SQIVND (reference sequence). The CDR3 length is 14 residues. With V trimmed by 4 bases and J by 8 bases, 3 bases remained unmatched. The CDR3 here is CASSTTGGDSPLHF. The sequenced part of the CDR3 DNA is TGTGCCAGTAGTACGACAGGGGGAGATTCACCC.

This clone appeared many times. Read coverage stops 3 residues before the CDR3 terminus; the germline J gene supplies the remainder. V and J are TRBV5-1 and TRBJ1-6, with D unresolved. Germline V CDR1 and CDR2: SGHRS, YFSETQ. This CDR3 contains 14 residues. V lost 0 bases, J lost 5 bases, and 6 bases lay in between. The CDR3 DNA, read in part, is TGCGCCAGCAGCTTGGGACAAGATAATTCACCC. Translating gives CASSLGQDNSP. Given in full, the CDR3 is CASSLGQDNSPLHF. Looking up the rest from reference TRBV5-1 and TRBJ1-6 gives the full variable domain: KAGVTQTPRYLIKTRGQQVTLSCSPISGHRSVSWYQQTPGQGLQFLFEYFSETQRNKGNFPGRFSGRQFSNSRSEMNVSTLELGDSALYLCASSLGQDNSPLHFGNGTRLTVT.

The CDR3 DNA, read in part, is TGTGCCAGCAGCCCTAGACGGGACAGGGTCAATCAGCCC. Translation: CASSPRRDRVNQP. The entire CDR3 reads CASSPRRDRVNQPQHF. V usage is TRBV7-8 and J usage is TRBJ1-5; 9 bases map to TRBD1. The observed sequence ends 3 residues before the CDR3 terminus, with the missing tail filled in from the germline J gene. The CDR3 runs 16 residues. CDR1 and CDR2 (germline): SGHVS, FQNEAQ. J gave up 3 bases and V 5 bases, and 8 bases lay outside the gene matches.

Notes on this clone: Sequencing ends 3 residues short of the CDR3 end; the germline J gene provides the rest. The chain is built from TRBV18 and TRBJ2-1; D not resolved. Germline V gene data show CDR1 as KGHSH and CDR2 as LQKENI. Trimming left V 6 bases short and J 7 bases short, with 13 bases between. The CDR3 runs 13 residues. The CDR3 spells CASSPKGRNEQFF. The sequenced CDR3 bases are TGTGCCAGCTCCCCAAAGGGTCGGAATGAG.

This clone was picked up many times. From the germline J gene comes the end of the CDR3, since the read stops 3 residues before it. The chain combines TRBV19 with TRBJ2-1; TRBD1 matches 8 bases. The germline V gene encodes CDR1 LNHDA and CDR2 SQIVND (reference sequence). The CDR3 length is 17 residues. V was pared by 2 bases and J by 0 bases, with 6 bases of the junction left unmatched. CDR3 sequence: CASSISDRGLSYNEQFF. Incomplete CDR3 DNA: TGTGCCAGTAGTATATCTGACAGGGGTCTCTCCTACAATGAG.

This clone appeared many times. The CDR3 end is not reached by the read, which stops 3 residues before it; the germline J gene fills it in. The V and J genes are TRBV19 and TRBJ1-1; 8 nucleotides agree with TRBD1. This CDR3 spans 18 amino acids. Germline CDR1 LNHDA, CDR2 SQIVND (reference sequence). The V segment lost 1 base and the J segment 5 bases; nucleotides outside the gene matches: 15. The part of the CDR3 DNA that was read is TGTGCCAGTAGTATAGGGAACCCGCGGCCCGACAGGGGAACTGAA. Translated, it gives CASSIGNPRPDRGTE. The whole CDR3 region reads CASSIGNPRPDRGTEAFF.

This clone appeared many times. The DNA ends 3 residues before the CDR3 does, and the rest of the CDR3 is filled in from the germline J gene. The chain couples TRBV19 to TRBJ2-6; 10 positions agree with TRBD1. This CDR3 has 18 residues. The V segment lost 3 bases and the J segment 1 base; nucleotides outside the gene matches: 6. CDR1 and CDR2 (germline): LNHDA, SQIVND (reference sequence). The sequenced CDR3 bases are TGTGCCAGTAGTATTTTTAGGACAGGGGGTTCTGGGGCCAACGTC. As protein: CASSIFRTGGSGANV. In full, the CDR3 is CASSIFRTGGSGANVLTF.

For this clone: The CDR3 goes on 3 residues after the read ends, and that part is filled in from the germline J gene. The chain joins TRBV19 to TRBJ2-5; 7 nucleotides align to TRBD1. V dropped 7 bases and J dropped 6; count of bases not matched to a gene: 14. The CDR3 totals 15 residues. Germline CDR1 and CDR2: LNHDA and SQIVND (reference sequence). The sequenced CDR3 bases are TGTGCCAGTATCGACAGGGTGTTATCAAATCAGACC. The encoded protein is CASIDRVLSNQT. The CDR3 in full is CASIDRVLSNQTQYF.

This clone appeared many times. The read ends 3 residues shy of where the CDR3 ends; the end is completed using the germline J gene. The J gene is TRBJ2-1, the V gene TRBV19; 8 bases line up with TRBD2. V shed 2 bases, J shed 9 bases, and the junction held 12 bases outside the gene matches. CDR3 length equals 16 residues. Germline CDR1 reads LNHDA; CDR2 reads SQIVND (reference sequence). The CDR3 loop is CASSIKAPAGAGEQFF. CDR3 DNA, as far as it was read: TGTGCCAGTAGTATAAAGGCCCCAGCGGGAGCGGGTGAG.

This clone came up many times. The read finishes 3 residues shy of the CDR3 end, and the germline J gene is used to complete it. The rearrangement uses TRBV18 and TRBJ2-7; possibly TRBD2 for D (6 bases). Germline values: CDR1 KGHSH, CDR2 LQKENI. Trimming took 8 bases from V and 2 from J, leaving 13 bases between them. The CDR3 runs 13 residues. The part of the CDR3 DNA that was read is TGTGCCAGCGTACAAGGCGGGACCTACGAG. Residues: CASVQGGTYE. The full-length CDR3 reads as CASVQGGTYEQYF.

In this sample, this clone turned up many times. The read ends 3 residues early relative to the CDR3; the germline J gene fills the gap. This rearrangement joins TRBV18 to TRBJ2-1, with a tentative D call TRBD2 (5 bases). This CDR3 has 13 amino acids. Deletions cut 5 bases from V and 4 bases from J, with 9 bases between. The germline V gene has CDR1 KGHSH and CDR2 LQKENI. The CDR3 DNA, read in part, is TGTGCCAGCTCAGGCGGGTCATACAATGAG. This codes for CASSGGSYNE. The entire CDR3 is CASSGGSYNEQFF.

The sample holds many counts of this clone. The read halts 3 residues ahead of the CDR3 end, with the missing end drawn from the germline J gene. This chain uses TRBV19 with TRBJ1-5; 8 positions agree with TRBD1. J was trimmed by 7 bases and V by 6 bases; bases with no gene match: 5. From germline, CDR1 is LNHDA and CDR2 SQIVND (reference sequence). The CDR3 contains 13 residues. The CDR3 loop reads CASSTGGDQPQHF. The CDR3 DNA, read in part, is TGTGCCAGTAGCACAGGGGGAGACCAGCCC.

This clone came up many times. The sequenced fragment ends 3 residues before the CDR3 boundary, so the rest is inferred from the germline J gene. V gene TRBV7-2 combines with J gene TRBJ1-5; 7 bases match TRBD1. The length of the CDR3 is 15 residues. Germline lookup yields CDR1 SGHTA and CDR2 FQGNSA. With 4 bases clipped from V and 7 bases from J, the junction kept 10 bases outside the gene matches. CDR3 protein: CASSSTGWENQPQHF. The part of the CDR3 DNA that was read is TGTGCCAGCAGCTCGACAGGGTGGGAGAACCAGCCC.

Of note for this clone: The read ends 3 residues shy of where the CDR3 ends; the end is completed using the germline J gene. The chain joins TRBV7-9 to TRBJ1-2; 8 bases line up with TRBD1. Looked up from germline, CDR1 is SEHNR and CDR2 is FQNEAQ (reference sequence). The CDR3 totals 14 residues. The junction had 4 bases not matched to a gene; V was cut back by 5 bases and J by 2 bases. The sequenced part of the CDR3 DNA is TGTGCCAGCAGCCCAGGGGGCTCGAACTATGGC. This encodes CASSPGGSNYG. The entire CDR3 reads CASSPGGSNYGYTF.

Turning to this clone: Read coverage stops 3 residues before the CDR3 terminus; the germline J gene supplies the remainder. V usage is TRBV29-1 and J usage is TRBJ2-7; 8 bases align to TRBD1. Trimming cost V 6 bases and J 2 bases; bases outside gene matches: 6. Germline values: CDR1 SQVTM, CDR2 ANQGSEA. CDR3 length equals 13 residues. The DNA read from the CDR3 is TGCAGCGTGGGACAGGCGAATACCTACGAG. Translated: CSVGQANTYE. The CDR3 in its entirety is CSVGQANTYEQYF.

Comment on this clone: Sequencing ends 3 residues short of the CDR3 end; the germline J gene provides the rest. This chain connects TRBV20-1 to TRBJ2-7; 11 bases match TRBD2. Per the germline V gene, CDR1 is DFQATT and CDR2 is SNEGSKA (reference sequence). V shed 5 bases, J shed 4 bases, and the junction held 4 bases outside the gene matches. CDR3 length: 13 residues. The CDR3 loop reads CSAVAGGRYEQYF. CDR3 DNA, as far as it was read: TGCAGTGCTGTAGCGGGAGGGCGTTACGAG.

This clone was picked up many times. The read terminates 3 residues ahead of where the CDR3 ends, so the germline J gene completes it. V is TRBV14 and J is TRBJ2-5; TRBD2 aligns across 15 bases. The germline CDR1 and CDR2 sequences are SGHDN and FVKESK. V shed 1 base and J 2 bases; nucleotides not matched to a gene: 8. The CDR3 is 19 residues long. The CDR3 is CASSQAWGLAGGLQETQYF. CDR3 DNA (partial): TGTGCCAGCAGCCAAGCTTGGGGACTAGCGGGAGGTCTGCAAGAGACC. Supplemented by reference TRBV14 and TRBJ2-5, the full variable domain reads EAGVTQFPSHSVIEKGQTVTLRCDPISGHDNLYWYRRVMGKEIKFLLHFVKESKQDESGMPNNRFLAERTGGTYSTLKVQPAELEDSGVYFCASSQAWGLAGGLQETQYFGPGTRLLVL.

This clone was seen repeatedly, ten times or more. The read ends 3 residues before the CDR3 terminus; that terminus is restored from the germline J gene. V gene TRBV6-4 combines with J gene TRBJ2-2, with no clear D. Trimming cost V 3 bases and J 1 base, with 3 bases left between them. Germline V gene data show CDR1 as MRHNA and CDR2 as SNTAGT. This CDR3 spans 13 amino acids. The DNA read from the CDR3 is TGTGCCAGCAGTGATAAGAACACCGGGGAG. This translates into CASSDKNTGE. The full CDR3 is CASSDKNTGELFF.

Notes on this clone: The missing CDR3 end, 3 residues past where the read stops, is filled in from the germline J gene. The chain joins TRBV19 to TRBJ1-1; D may be TRBD1 (5 bases). V lost 3 bases and J lost 6, with 8 bases in between. Germline V CDR1 and CDR2: LNHDA, SQIVND (reference sequence). This CDR3 is 12 amino acids long. The covered CDR3 bases are TGTGCCAGTAGTATTCGAGGGGCTGAA. Translation gives CASSIRGAE. The whole CDR3 is CASSIRGAEAFF.

At least ten counts were recorded for this clone. Because the CDR3's place on the DNA is in doubt, the DNA is left out and the CDR3 is given as listed by TCRdb. The chain recombines TRBV2 with TRBJ2-6; TRBD1, the table's D call, lacks a check against the DNA. The CDR3 is 17 residues long, counting both termini. Germline V gives CDR1 SNHLY, CDR2 FYNNEI. The CDR3 loop is CASILGQGASGANVLTF.

This clone has ten or more counts. The missing CDR3 end, 3 residues past where the read stops, is filled in from the germline J gene. V gene TRBV5-1 combines with J gene TRBJ2-7, with 8 bases matching TRBD1. The V gene's germline CDR1 is SGHRS and CDR2 YFSETQ. The CDR3 totals 18 residues. Losses at the gene ends were 4 bases for V and 5 bases for J; bases not matched to a gene: 20. The covered CDR3 bases are TGCGCCAGCAGCCCTCGGGACAGGTCTTATCTTTCTCTTCACGAG. Amino acids: CASSPRDRSYLSLHE. The full-length CDR3 reads as CASSPRDRSYLSLHEQYF.

This clone was observed many times. Read sequence stops 3 residues before the CDR3 end, and the germline J gene provides the missing end. The chain is built from TRBV7-2 and TRBJ1-6; a weak D match, TRBD1 (5 bases). Per germline, CDR1 SGHTA and CDR2 FQGNSA. The ends were cut back, 3 bases at V and 7 bases at J, with 13 bases in the middle. CDR3 size: 15 residues. The chain's CDR3 is CASSFSGNSNSPLHF. CDR3 DNA, as far as it was read: TGTGCCAGCAGCTTCTCAGGGAACTCGAATTCACCC.

This clone was counted many times. Read data end 3 residues before the CDR3 end; the end is taken from the germline J gene. The genes are TRBV20-1 and TRBJ2-2; 8 nucleotides line up with TRBD1. The CDR3 spans 12 residues. V shed 6 bases and J 6 bases; nucleotides not matched to a gene: 3. CDR1 DFQATT and CDR2 SNEGSKA come from the germline V gene (reference sequence). The CDR3 here is CSATTGAGELFF. Incomplete CDR3 DNA: TGCAGTGCCACGACAGGGGCCGGGGAG.